This TCR beta chain was sequenced in a study of blood T cells in healthy people across ages. Findings of the study overall: It was held that diversity estimates obtained from one million T cells represented underestimates. Across the age range, TCR beta diversity per million T cells fell in a roughly linear way.

This clonotype was counted a few times. The antigen remains unidentified. The individuals who served as donors were healthy Caucasians living in Russia, aged roughly 6 to 100. The CDR3 sequence is 13 residues long. Germline V gene data show CDR1 as SQVTM and CDR2 as ANQGSEA. Trimming pared 8 bases from V and 6 bases from J, leaving 17 bases between. A second PCR, run for roughly 7 to 11 cycles, used a sample-barcoded 5' primer plus a J-beta primer mix. Every cDNA molecule carried a tag from a template-switch adaptor bearing 12 random nucleotides. TCRdb reprocessed the 5' RACE reads via MiXCR and lists one record per CDR3 protein. The sample lists roughly 1.9 million distinct CDR3 sequences, about two fifths occurring once.

Sequencing used blood. The J gene is TRBJ2-1, the V gene TRBV29-1; unclear D gene. The source is a human donor in good health. The DNA of the CDR3 is TGCAGCACCCAGTGGGGTACCCTCAATGAGCAGTTCTTC. Its protein product is CSTQWGTLNEQFF.